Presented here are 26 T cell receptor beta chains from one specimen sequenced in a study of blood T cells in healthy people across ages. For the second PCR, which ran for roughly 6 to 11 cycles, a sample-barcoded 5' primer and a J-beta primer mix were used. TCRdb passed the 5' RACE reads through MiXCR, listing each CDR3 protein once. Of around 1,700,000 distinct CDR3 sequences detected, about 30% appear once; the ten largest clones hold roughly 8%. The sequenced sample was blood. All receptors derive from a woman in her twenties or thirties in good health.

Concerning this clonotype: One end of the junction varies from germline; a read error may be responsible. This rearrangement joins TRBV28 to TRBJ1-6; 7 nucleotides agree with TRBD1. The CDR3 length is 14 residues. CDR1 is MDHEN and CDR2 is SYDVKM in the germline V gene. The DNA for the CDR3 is TGTGCCAGCCGACAGGGTACCAGTAATTCACCCCTCTACTTT. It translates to CASRQGTSNSPLYF.

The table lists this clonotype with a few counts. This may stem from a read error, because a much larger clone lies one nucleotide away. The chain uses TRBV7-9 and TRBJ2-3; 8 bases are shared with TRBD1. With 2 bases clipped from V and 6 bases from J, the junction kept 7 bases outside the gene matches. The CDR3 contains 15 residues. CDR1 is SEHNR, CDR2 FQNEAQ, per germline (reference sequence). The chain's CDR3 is CASSLRTGTGDTQYF. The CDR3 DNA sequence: TGTGCCAGCAGCTTAAGGACAGGGACAGGTGATACGCAGTATTTT.

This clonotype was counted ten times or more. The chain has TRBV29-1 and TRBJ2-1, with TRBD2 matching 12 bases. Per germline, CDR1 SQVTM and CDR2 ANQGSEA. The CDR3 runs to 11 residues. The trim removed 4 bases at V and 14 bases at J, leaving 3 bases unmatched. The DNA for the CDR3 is TGCAGCGTTGGGACTAGCGGGACGGAGTTCTTC. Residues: CSVGTSGTEFF.

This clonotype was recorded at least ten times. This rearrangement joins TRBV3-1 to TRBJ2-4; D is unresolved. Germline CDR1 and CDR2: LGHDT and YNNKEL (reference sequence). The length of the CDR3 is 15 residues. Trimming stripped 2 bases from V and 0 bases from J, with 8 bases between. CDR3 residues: CASSQPQSAKNIQYF. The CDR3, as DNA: TGTGCCAGCAGCCAACCCCAGTCAGCCAAAAACATTCAGTACTTC.

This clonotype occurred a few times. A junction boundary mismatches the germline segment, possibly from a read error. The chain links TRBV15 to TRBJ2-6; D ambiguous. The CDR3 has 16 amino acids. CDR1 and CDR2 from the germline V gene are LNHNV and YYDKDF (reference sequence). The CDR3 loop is CAASRGSVSGANVLTF. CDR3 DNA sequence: TGTGCCGCCAGCAGAGGCTCAGTCTCTGGGGCCAACGTCCTGACTTTC.

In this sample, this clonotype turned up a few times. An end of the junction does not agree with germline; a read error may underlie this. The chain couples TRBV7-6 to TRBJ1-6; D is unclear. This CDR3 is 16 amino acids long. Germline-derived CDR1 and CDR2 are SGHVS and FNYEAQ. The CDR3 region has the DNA TGTGCCGGCAGCTTAGCAACAGCCCGGCGCGATTCACCCCTCCACTTT. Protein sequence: CAGSLATARRDSPLHF.

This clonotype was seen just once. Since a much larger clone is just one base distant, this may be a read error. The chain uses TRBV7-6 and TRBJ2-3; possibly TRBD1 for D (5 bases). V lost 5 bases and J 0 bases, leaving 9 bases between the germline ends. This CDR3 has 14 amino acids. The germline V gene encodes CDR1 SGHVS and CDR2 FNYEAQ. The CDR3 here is CASSLNRSTDTQYF. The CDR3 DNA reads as TGTGCCAGCAGCCTGAACAGGAGCACAGATACGCAGTATTTT. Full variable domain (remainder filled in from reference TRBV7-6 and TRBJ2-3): GAGVSQSPRYKVTKRGQDVALRCDPISGHVSLYWYRQALGQGPEFLTYFNYEAQQDKSGLPNDRFSAERPEGSISTLTIQRTEQRDSAMYRCASSLNRSTDTQYFGPGTRLTVL.

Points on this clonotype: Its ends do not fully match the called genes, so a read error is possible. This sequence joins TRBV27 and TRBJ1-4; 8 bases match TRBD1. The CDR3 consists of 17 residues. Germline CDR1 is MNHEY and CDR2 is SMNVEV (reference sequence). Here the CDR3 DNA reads TGTGCCAGCAGTTTATGGAGACAGGGGAATGCTAATGAAAAACGGTTTTTT. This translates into CASSLWRQGNANEKRFF.

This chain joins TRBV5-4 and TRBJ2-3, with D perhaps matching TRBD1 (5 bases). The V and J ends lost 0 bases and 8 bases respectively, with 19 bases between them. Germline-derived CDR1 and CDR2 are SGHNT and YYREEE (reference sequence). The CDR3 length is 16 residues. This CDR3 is CASSLAQVIQIGTQYF. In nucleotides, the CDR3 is TGTGCCAGCAGCTTGGCACAGGTGATCCAAATCGGTACGCAGTATTTT.

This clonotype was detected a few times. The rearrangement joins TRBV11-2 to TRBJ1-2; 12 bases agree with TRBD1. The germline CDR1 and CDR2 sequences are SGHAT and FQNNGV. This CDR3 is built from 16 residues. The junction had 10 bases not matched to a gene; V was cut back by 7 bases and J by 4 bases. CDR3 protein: CASIGGQGARGYGYTF. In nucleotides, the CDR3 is TGTGCCAGCATCGGGGGACAGGGGGCGAGGGGCTATGGCTACACCTTC.

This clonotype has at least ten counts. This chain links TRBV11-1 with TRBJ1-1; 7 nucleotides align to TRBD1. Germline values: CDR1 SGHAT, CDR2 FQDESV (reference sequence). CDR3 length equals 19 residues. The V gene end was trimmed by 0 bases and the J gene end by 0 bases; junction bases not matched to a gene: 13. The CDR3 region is CASSLAPRTGKLMNTEAFF. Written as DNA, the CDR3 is TGTGCCAGCAGCTTAGCCCCTCGGACAGGAAAACTTATGAACACTGAAGCTTTCTTT.

The CDR3 DNA reads TGCAGTGCTACGGGGTTTGATGAGCAGTTCTTC. The encoded protein is CSATGFDEQFF. This chain connects TRBV20-1 to TRBJ2-1; tentatively, D is TRBD2 (5 bases). Trimming took 4 bases from V and 8 from J, leaving 9 bases between them. Germline V gene data show CDR1 as DFQATT and CDR2 as SNEGSKA (reference sequence). This CDR3 is 11 amino acids long.

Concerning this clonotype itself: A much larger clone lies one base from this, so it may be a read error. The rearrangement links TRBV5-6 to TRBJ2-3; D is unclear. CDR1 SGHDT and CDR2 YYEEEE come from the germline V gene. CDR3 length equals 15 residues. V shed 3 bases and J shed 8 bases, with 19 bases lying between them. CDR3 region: CASSSGPVLAGTQYF. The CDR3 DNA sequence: TGTGCCAGCAGCTCCGGACCCGTATTGGCAGGTACGCAGTATTTT.

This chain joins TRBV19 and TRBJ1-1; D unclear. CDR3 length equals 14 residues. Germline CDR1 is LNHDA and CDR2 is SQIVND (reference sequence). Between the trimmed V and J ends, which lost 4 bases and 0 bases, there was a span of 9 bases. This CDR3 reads CASSRAEMNTEAFF. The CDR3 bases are TGTGCCAGTAGTAGAGCGGAGATGAACACTGAAGCTTTCTTT.

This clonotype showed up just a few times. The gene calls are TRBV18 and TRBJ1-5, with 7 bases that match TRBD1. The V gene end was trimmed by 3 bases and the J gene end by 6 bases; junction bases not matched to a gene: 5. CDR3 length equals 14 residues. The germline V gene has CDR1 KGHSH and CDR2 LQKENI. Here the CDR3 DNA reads TGTGCCAGCTCACCCGACAGGGATGGTCAGCCCCAGCATTTT. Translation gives CASSPDRDGQPQHF. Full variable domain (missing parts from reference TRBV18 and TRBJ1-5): NAGVMQNPRHLVRRRGQEARLRCSPMKGHSHVYWYRQLPEEGLKFMVYLQKENIIDESGMPKERFSAEFPKEGPSILRIQQVVRGDSAAYFCASSPDRDGQPQHFGDGTRLSIL.

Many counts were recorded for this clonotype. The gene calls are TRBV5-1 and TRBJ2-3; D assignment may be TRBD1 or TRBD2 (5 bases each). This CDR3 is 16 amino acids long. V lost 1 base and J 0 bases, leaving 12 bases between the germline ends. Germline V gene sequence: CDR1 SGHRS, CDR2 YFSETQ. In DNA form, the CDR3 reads TGCGCCAGCAGCTTGTCTGGGGACCCTAGCACAGATACGCAGTATTTT. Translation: CASSLSGDPSTDTQYF. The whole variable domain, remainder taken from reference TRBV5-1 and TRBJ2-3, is KAGVTQTPRYLIKTRGQQVTLSCSPISGHRSVSWYQQTPGQGLQFLFEYFSETQRNKGNFPGRFSGRQFSNSRSEMNVSTLELGDSALYLCASSLSGDPSTDTQYFGPGTRLTVL.

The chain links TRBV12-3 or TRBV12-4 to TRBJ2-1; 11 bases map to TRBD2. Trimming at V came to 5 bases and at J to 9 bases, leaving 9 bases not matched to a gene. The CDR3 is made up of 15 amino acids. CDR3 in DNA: TGTGCCAGCAGTCCCTCGACTAGCGGGATCAGTGAGCAGTTCTTC. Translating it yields CASSPSTSGISEQFF.

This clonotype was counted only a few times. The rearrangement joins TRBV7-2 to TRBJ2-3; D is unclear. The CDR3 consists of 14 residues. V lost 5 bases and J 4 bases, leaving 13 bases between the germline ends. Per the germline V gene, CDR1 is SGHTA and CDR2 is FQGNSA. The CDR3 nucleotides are TGTGCCAGCAGCAACCACCTAGGATCAGATACGCAGTATTTT. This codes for CASSNHLGSDTQYF.

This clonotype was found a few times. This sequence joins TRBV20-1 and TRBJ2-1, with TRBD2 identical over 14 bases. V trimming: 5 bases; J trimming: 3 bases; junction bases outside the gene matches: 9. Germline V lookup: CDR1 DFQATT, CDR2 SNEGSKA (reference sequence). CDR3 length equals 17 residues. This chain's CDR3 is CSAAPGLAGVIYNEQFF. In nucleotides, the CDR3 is TGCAGTGCTGCTCCGGGACTAGCGGGAGTGATCTACAATGAGCAGTTCTTC.

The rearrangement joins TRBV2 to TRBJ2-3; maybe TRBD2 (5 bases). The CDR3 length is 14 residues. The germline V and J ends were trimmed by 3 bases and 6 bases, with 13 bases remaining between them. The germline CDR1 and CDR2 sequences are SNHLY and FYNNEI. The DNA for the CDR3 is TGTGCCAGCAGTGACTGGGAGCGGCGGGATACGCAGTATTTT. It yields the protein CASSDWERRDTQYF.

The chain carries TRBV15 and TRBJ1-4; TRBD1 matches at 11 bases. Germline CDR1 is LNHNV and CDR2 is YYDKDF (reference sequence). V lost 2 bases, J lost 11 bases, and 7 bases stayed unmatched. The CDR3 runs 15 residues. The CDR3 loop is CATSRPGQGAQKLFF. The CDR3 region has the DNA TGTGCCACCAGCAGACCTGGACAGGGGGCGCAGAAACTGTTTTTT. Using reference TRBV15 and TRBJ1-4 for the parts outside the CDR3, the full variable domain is DAMVIQNPRYQVTQFGKPVTLSCSQTLNHNVMYWYQQKSSQAPKLLFHYYDKDFNNEADTPDNFQSRRPNTSFCFLDIRSPGLGDTAMYLCATSRPGQGAQKLFFGSGTQLSVL.

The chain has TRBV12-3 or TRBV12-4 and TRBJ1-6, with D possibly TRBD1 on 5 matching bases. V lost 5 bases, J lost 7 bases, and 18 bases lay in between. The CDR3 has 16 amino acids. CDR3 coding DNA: TGTGCCAGCAGTAGTCAGGGAAAGATGAAGAATTCACCCCTCCACTTT. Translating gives CASSSQGKMKNSPLHF.

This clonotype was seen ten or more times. CDR3: CASSPGGEVTYEQYF. The CDR3 coding sequence is TGTGCCAGCTCACCAGGAGGCGAGGTCACCTACGAGCAGTACTTC. V usage is TRBV18 and J usage is TRBJ2-7; maybe TRBD2 (5 bases). V was pared by 2 bases and J by 2 bases, with 13 bases between. The CDR3 length is 15 residues. Germline CDR1 is KGHSH and CDR2 is LQKENI.

This chain's CDR3 is CASSQEATVAKNIQYF. CDR3 nucleotides: TGTGCCAGCAGCCAGGAGGCGACGGTAGCCAAAAACATTCAGTACTTC. The chain has TRBV7-2 and TRBJ2-4; tentative D call: TRBD2 (5 bases). Germline CDR1 SGHTA, CDR2 FQGNSA. V was clipped by 5 bases and J by 0 bases, with 14 bases between them. This CDR3 has 16 residues.

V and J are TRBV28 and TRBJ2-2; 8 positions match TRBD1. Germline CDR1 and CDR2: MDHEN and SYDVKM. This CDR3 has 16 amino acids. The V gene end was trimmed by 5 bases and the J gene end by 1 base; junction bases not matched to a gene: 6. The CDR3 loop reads CASSPTGTGNTGELFF. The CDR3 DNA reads TGTGCCAGCAGTCCAACCGGGACAGGGAACACCGGGGAGCTGTTTTTT.

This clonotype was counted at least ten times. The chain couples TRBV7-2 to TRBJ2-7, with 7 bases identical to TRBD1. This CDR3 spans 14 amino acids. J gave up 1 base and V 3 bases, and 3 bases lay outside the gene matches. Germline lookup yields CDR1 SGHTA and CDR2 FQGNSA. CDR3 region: CASSFDRVSYEQYF. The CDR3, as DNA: TGTGCCAGCAGCTTCGACAGGGTTTCCTACGAGCAGTACTTC.